This T cell receptor beta chain appears in the sequencing data of a study of T cell responses to AZD1222 COVID-19 vaccine. Findings and caveats of the study: Two AZD1222 doses significantly raised spike-specific TCR breadth and depth over controls. There were mostly white British donors and more females than males, and clonal diversity was possibly underestimated. No day 14 peak samples; only post-peak repertoires were characterized.

Generated by immunoSEQ multiplex PCR, the TCRdb table keeps only in-frame clones and is missing some. The data show tens of thousands of clones, approximately 86% seen once. Trimming removed 3 bases from V and 6 bases from J, with 6 bases in between. The CDR3 has 12 residues. In its sample, this clone was seen a few times. Its antigen is not known. The source material was peripheral blood, sampled on day 0 of AZD1222 vaccination. The chain recombines TRBV12-3 or TRBV12-4 with TRBJ2-1; D is ambiguous. This clonotype was sampled from an adult in good health. The DNA for the CDR3 is TGTGCCAGCAGTTTGCCTCCCAATGAGCAGTTCTTC. Its protein product is CASSLPPNEQFF.